This note documents a single TCR beta chain sequence. The entry originates in a study of blood T cell repertoires in COVID-19. Per the original data handling: Using reference gene primer amplification, nucleated cell counts were estimated. Repertoires were generated with immunoSEQ multiplex PCR, while TCRdb's copy carries only in-frame clones and drops some. V and J calls and clone size are as listed in that table; D and trimming were resolved from the DNA. Among 15,000 to 20,000 clones, 85% were seen once, and the ten largest hold under 75%. There are 15 residues in the CDR3. The germline V gene encodes CDR1 MDHEN and CDR2 SYDVKM. Trimming took 8 bases from V and 0 from J, leaving 17 bases between them.

This chain connects TRBV28 to TRBJ2-7, with a tentative D call TRBD1 (5 bases). The sample comprised peripheral blood. The receptor was isolated from a man older than 75 with acute or convalescent COVID-19. CDR3 in amino acids: CASFRQRGSSYEQYF. CDR3 nucleotide sequence: TGTGCCAGCTTCCGACAAAGGGGCAGCTCCTACGAGCAGTACTTC.